This T cell receptor (beta chain) stems from a study of CD8 T cells in Susac syndrome (dated by TCRdb to between 2018 and 2021). For context, the study as a whole: Whether CD8+ T cell activation and differentiation in Susac syndrome was antigen driven was tested using repertoire sequencing. The study compared CD8+ T cell repertoire clonality among approximately twelve healthy donors, about 14 Susac syndrome patients and 15 multiple sclerosis patients. Overall results and qualifications from the work: The number of individuals in the TCR sequencing and HLA analysis was acknowledged as relatively small.

Peripheral blood CD8+ and CD4+ T cells from healthy donors, Susac syndrome patients and multiple sclerosis patients were profiled by high-throughput TCR beta sequencing. Multiple sclerosis controls were treatment-naive patients with stable or active relapsing-remitting disease fulfilling revised McDonald criteria. Bulk CD8+ and CD4+ T cells were purified by magnetic negative isolation, whereas CD8+ TEMRA cells were enriched by FACS. Blood was drawn into EDTA tubes, processed within 24 hours, and PBMCs were isolated by density gradient centrifugation. PBMCs intended for TCR sequencing were cryopreserved in liquid nitrogen and thawed later in a water bath at 37 degrees C. A purity of at least 90% was achieved for sorted or isolated CD4+, CD8+ and CD8+ TEMRA cells. CDR1 and CDR2 are read off the germline V gene as MNHEY and SVGEGT. There are 12 amino acids in the CDR3, from cysteine to phenylalanine inclusive. The DNA shown is the 36-base CDR3, in frame from base 1. V is pared back by 6 bases and J by 8 bases, with 11 bases lying between the germline termini.

RNA was extracted using the RNeasy kit, and about 0.5 to 1 ug of the RNA was reverse transcribed with random hexamers. TCR beta CDR3 regions were amplified with the immunoSEQ multiplex PCR assay covering 54 Vbeta and 13 Jbeta segments. Bias from PCR amplification was corrected by using a synthetic template baseline for primer optimization and for computational correction. The source study handled its data this way. Reads were annotated to V, D and J genes per IMGT and analyzed with immunoSEQ Analyzer, keeping only productive sequences. Clonality was calculated as one minus the Shannon entropy normalized by log2 of the number of productive unique sequences. For each patient and control, public and private clones were evaluated among the 100 most prevalent clones. Susac-specific clones were defined as absent from healthy and MS cohorts, 850 to 1,300 published viral clones and other ImmuneACCESS disease sequences. TCRdb trimmed the raw reads at Q25, called clones with MiXCR and kept productive beta chains. CDR3 protein sequences are deduplicated, and each keeps its most common genes and DNA. The V and J calls, along with clone size, are taken from TCRdb and not from the paper's own processing. The sample has tens of thousands of distinct CDR3 sequences on record, roughly nine tenths of them singletons. The ten largest clones represent approximately 0.46% of the sample.

Regarding this clonotype: Its binding antigen is unknown. Per-base quality was not reported, and no clone a single base away is much larger than it.

In this chain, TRBV6-2 or TRBV6-3 is recombined with TRBJ2-1; no D gene call is confident. The TCR was taken from a human donor with multiple sclerosis. The sample comprised CD8+ T cells from PBMCs. The CDR3 region has the sequence CASRELLHEQFF. The nucleotide sequence is given as TGTGCCAGCAGGGAACTTCTTCATGAGCAGTTCTTC.